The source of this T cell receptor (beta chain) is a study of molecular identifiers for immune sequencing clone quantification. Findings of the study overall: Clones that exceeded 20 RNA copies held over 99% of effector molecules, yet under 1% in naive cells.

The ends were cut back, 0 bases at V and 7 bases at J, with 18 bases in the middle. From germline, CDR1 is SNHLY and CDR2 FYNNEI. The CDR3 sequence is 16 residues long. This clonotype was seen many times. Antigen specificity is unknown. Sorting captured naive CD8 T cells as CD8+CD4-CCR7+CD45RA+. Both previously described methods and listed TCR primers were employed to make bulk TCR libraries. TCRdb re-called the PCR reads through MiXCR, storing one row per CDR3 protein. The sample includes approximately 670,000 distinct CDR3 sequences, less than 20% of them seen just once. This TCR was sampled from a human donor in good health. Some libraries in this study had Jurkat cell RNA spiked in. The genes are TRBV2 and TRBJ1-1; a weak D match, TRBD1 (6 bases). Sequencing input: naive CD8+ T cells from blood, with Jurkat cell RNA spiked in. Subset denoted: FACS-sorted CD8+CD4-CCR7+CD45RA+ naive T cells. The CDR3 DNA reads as TGTGCCAGCAGTGAAGCCCGTCGTTTAGGGACACTTGAAGCTTTCTTT. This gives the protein CASSEARRLGTLEAFF.